Below are 16 T cell receptor beta chains sequenced from a single sample in a study of shared clonotypes between healthy human individuals. Assay: immunoSEQ multiplex PCR; the TCRdb copy retains only in-frame clones and omits some. The table has around 1.6 million clones, 95% to 99% seen once. Material: naive CD4+ T cells sorted from blood. Noted subset: CD45RA+ positively selected. These receptors all stem from a man aged 25-45 years in good health.

This clone was observed a handful of times. The chain joins TRBV9 to TRBJ2-2; TRBD1 is a possible D gene (5 bases). CDR1 SGDLS and CDR2 YYNGEE come from the germline V gene. V was trimmed by 0 bases and J by 6 bases, leaving 12 bases between them. This CDR3 region has 15 residues. As DNA, the CDR3 is TGTGCCAGCAGCGTAGGACCAATACAGGCCGGGGAGCTGTTTTTT. Translation gives CASSVGPIQAGELFF.

Written as DNA, the CDR3 is TGTGCCAGCAGGATGAGCGGTACCTTCTACGAGCAGTACTTC. It codes for CASRMSGTFYEQYF. The chain couples TRBV7-8 to TRBJ2-7, with a tentative D call TRBD2 (5 bases). The V and J ends lost 6 bases and 3 bases respectively, with 15 bases between them. Germline V gene sequence: CDR1 SGHVS, CDR2 FQNEAQ. CDR3 length: 14 amino acids.

The chain links TRBV18 to TRBJ2-7, with D maybe TRBD1 (6 bases). This CDR3 comprises 16 residues. Germline lookup yields CDR1 KGHSH and CDR2 LQKENI. V dropped 3 bases and J dropped 0 bases, with 15 bases sitting between them. The CDR3 loop reads CASSPVAGVDSYEQYF. CDR3 in DNA: TGTGCCAGCTCACCGGTAGCAGGGGTCGACTCCTACGAGCAGTACTTC.

The chain links TRBV6-6 to TRBJ1-5; D remains ambiguous. Looked up from germline, CDR1 is MNHNY and CDR2 is SVGAGI (reference sequence). Between the trimmed V and J ends, which lost 4 bases and 1 base, there was a span of 11 bases. This CDR3 region has 15 residues. The CDR3 nucleotides are TGTGCCAGCAGTTGGCCTTCGGCGAGCAATCAGCCCCAGCATTTT. It translates to CASSWPSASNQPQHF.

V usage is TRBV10-3 and J usage is TRBJ2-7, with 7 bases fitting TRBD1. Trimming at V came to 2 bases and at J to 5 bases, leaving 3 bases not matched to a gene. Looked up from germline, CDR1 is ENHRY and CDR2 is SYGVKD. The length of the CDR3 is 13 residues. CDR3 residues: CAISEDRVHEQYF. CDR3 DNA sequence: TGTGCCATCAGTGAGGACAGGGTGCACGAGCAGTACTTC.

The J gene is TRBJ2-3, the V gene TRBV14; tentatively, D is TRBD1 (5 bases). Between the trimmed V and J ends, which lost 0 bases and 2 bases, there was a span of 18 bases. CDR1 and CDR2 (germline): SGHDN, FVKESK. The CDR3 totals 18 residues. The CDR3 reads CASSQEGLGNGATDTQYF. The DNA of the CDR3 is TGTGCCAGCAGCCAAGAAGGGCTGGGGAATGGGGCCACAGATACGCAGTATTTT. The full variable domain, its missing parts supplied by reference TRBV14 and TRBJ2-3, is EAGVTQFPSHSVIEKGQTVTLRCDPISGHDNLYWYRRVMGKEIKFLLHFVKESKQDESGMPNNRFLAERTGGTYSTLKVQPAELEDSGVYFCASSQEGLGNGATDTQYFGPGTRLTVL.

The chain recombines TRBV5-4 with TRBJ2-7; no reliable D call. The CDR3 loop spans 12 amino acids. V lost 7 bases and J 3 bases, leaving 11 bases between the germline ends. The germline V gene encodes CDR1 SGHNT and CDR2 YYREEE (reference sequence). Here the CDR3 reads CASHAVGYEQYF. Written as DNA, the CDR3 is TGTGCCAGCCATGCCGTGGGCTACGAGCAGTACTTC.

CDR3 amino acids: CASSPTDVTEQYF. The CDR3 region has the DNA TGTGCCAGCAGCCCTACCGACGTAACCGAGCAGTACTTC. The rearrangement uses TRBV7-9 and TRBJ2-7, with D uncertain. CDR3 length: 13 residues. The germline CDR1 and CDR2 sequences are SEHNR and FQNEAQ (reference sequence). Trimming took 5 bases from V and 6 from J, leaving 14 bases between them.

The chain has TRBV15 and TRBJ2-7; a possible D gene is TRBD1 (5 bases). The V end lost 1 base, the J end lost 0 bases, and 16 bases lay between the germline ends. The CDR3 has 17 residues. The germline CDR1 and CDR2 sequences are LNHNV and YYDKDF (reference sequence). The CDR3 bases are TGTGCCACCAGCAGAGTTCCCAGACAGTCTATCTCCTACGAGCAGTACTTC. This gives the protein CATSRVPRQSISYEQYF.

The chain joins TRBV2 to TRBJ2-3, with D possibly TRBD1 on 7 matching bases. This CDR3 contains 18 residues. Germline CDR1 SNHLY, CDR2 FYNNEI. Trimming stripped 3 bases from V and 5 bases from J, with 24 bases between. The CDR3 protein is CASSDQPSRGVVGDTQYF. CDR3 DNA sequence: TGTGCCAGCAGTGACCAACCCTCCAGGGGGGTGGTTGGAGATACGCAGTATTTT.

The chain combines TRBV18 with TRBJ2-5; no reliable D call. From germline, CDR1 is KGHSH and CDR2 LQKENI. V was shortened by 0 bases and J by 5 bases, with 7 bases between the two germline ends. The CDR3 runs 13 residues. The CDR3 is CASSPPDGETQYF. The CDR3 DNA sequence: TGTGCCAGCTCACCACCGGACGGGGAGACCCAGTACTTC.

The chain uses TRBV2 and TRBJ2-1; 9 bases fit TRBD2. CDR3 size: 15 residues. Germline V gene data show CDR1 as SNHLY and CDR2 as FYNNEI. Trimming cost V 6 bases and J 7 bases; bases outside gene matches: 10. CDR3 in DNA: TGTGCCAGCAGCGCCGAACTAGCGGGTAAAAATGAGCAGTTCTTC. Residues: CASSAELAGKNEQFF.

The chain is built from TRBV7-3 and TRBJ2-1; D remains unclear. Germline CDR1 reads SGHTA; CDR2 reads FQGTGA. The V end lost 6 bases, the J end lost 5 bases, and 14 bases lay between the germline ends. The CDR3 runs 14 residues. In DNA, the CDR3 is TGTGCCAGCAGGGGTCTCGGACGGAACAATGAGCAGTTCTTC. Amino acid sequence: CASRGLGRNNEQFF.

The chain recombines TRBV12-5 with TRBJ2-7; D possibly corresponds to TRBD1 (5 bases). Germline CDR1 reads LGHNT; CDR2 reads FRNRAP. This CDR3 spans 13 amino acids. Trimming shortened V by 1 base and J by 1 base, and 5 bases separated the two germline ends. The CDR3 sequence: CASGLGTSYEQYF. The CDR3 DNA follows: TGTGCTAGTGGTTTGGGGACATCCTACGAGCAGTACTTC.

The rearrangement joins TRBV28 to TRBJ2-6; D is possibly TRBD2 (5 bases). Trimming shortened V by 6 bases and J by 5 bases, and 17 bases separated the two germline ends. CDR3 length: 16 amino acids. Germline CDR1 reads MDHEN; CDR2 reads SYDVKM. The CDR3 loop reads CASRFWSGDRANVLTF. In DNA form, the CDR3 reads TGTGCCAGCAGGTTTTGGTCCGGGGATAGGGCCAACGTCCTGACTTTC.

The chain recombines TRBV2 with TRBJ2-7; 9 bases agree with TRBD1. CDR1 and CDR2 (germline): SNHLY, FYNNEI. This CDR3 is built from 12 residues. J lost 5 bases, V lost 8 bases, and 4 bases had no gene match. CDR3 region: CASRDRVNEQYF. CDR3 nucleotides: TGTGCCAGCCGGGACAGGGTCAACGAGCAGTACTTC. The whole variable domain, filled in from reference TRBV2 and TRBJ2-7, reads EPEVTQTPSHQVTQMGQEVILRCVPISNHLYFYWYRQILGQKVEFLVSFYNNEISEKSEIFDDQFSVERPDGSNFTLKIRSTKLEDSAMYFCASRDRVNEQYFGPGTRLTVT.